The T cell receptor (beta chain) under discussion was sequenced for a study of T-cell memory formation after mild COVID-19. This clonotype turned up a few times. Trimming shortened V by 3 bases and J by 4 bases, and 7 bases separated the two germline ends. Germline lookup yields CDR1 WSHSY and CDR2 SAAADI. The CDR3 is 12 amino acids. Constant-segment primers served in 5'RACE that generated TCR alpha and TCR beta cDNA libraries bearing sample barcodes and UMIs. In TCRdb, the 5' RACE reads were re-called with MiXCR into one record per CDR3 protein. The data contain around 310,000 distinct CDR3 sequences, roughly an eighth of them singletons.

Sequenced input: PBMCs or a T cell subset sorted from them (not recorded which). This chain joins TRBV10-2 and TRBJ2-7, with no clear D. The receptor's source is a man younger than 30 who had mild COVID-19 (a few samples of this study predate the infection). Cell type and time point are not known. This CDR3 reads CASSDSEYEQYF. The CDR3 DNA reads TGCGCCAGCAGTGATAGTGAATACGAGCAGTACTTC.